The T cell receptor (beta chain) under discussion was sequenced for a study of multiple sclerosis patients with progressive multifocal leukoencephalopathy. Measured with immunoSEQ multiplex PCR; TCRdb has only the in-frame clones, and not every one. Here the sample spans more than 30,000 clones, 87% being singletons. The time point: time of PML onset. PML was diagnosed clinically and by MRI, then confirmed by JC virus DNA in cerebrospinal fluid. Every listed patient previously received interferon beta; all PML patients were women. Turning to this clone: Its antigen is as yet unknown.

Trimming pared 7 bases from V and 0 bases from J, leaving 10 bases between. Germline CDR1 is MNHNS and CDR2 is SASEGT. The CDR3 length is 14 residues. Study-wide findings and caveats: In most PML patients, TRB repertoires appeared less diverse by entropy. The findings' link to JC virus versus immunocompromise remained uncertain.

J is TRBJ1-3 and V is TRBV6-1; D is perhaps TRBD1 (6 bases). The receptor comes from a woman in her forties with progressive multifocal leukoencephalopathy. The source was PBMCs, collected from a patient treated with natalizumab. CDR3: CASTRDNSGNTIYF. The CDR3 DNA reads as TGTGCCAGCACTCGGGACAACTCTGGAAACACCATATATTTT.